The next 13 T cell receptor beta chains were all read from a single sample in a study of lymphopenia after photon versus proton radiotherapy. Measured with immunoSEQ multiplex PCR; TCRdb has only the in-frame clones, and not every one. The sample lists fewer than 40,000 clones; around 94% were seen once. The sequenced sample was peripheral blood, obtained from a patient treated with photon-based radiotherapy. The receptors originated from a woman aged 50 to 60 with cholangiocarcinoma.

This clone was observed a single time. J is TRBJ2-7 and V is TRBV5-1; possibly TRBD1 for D (6 bases). The CDR3 consists of 14 residues. From germline, CDR1 is SGHRS and CDR2 YFSETQ. Trimming pared 3 bases from V and 8 bases from J, leaving 18 bases between. CDR3 DNA: TGCGCCAGCAGCTCCTCCGGGACACCGCCTAAGCAGTACTTC. This encodes CASSSSGTPPKQYF.

The chain employs TRBV19 and TRBJ1-5; the match to TRBD1 covers 7 bases. With V trimmed by 4 bases and J by 0 bases, 12 bases remained unmatched. Germline V gene sequence: CDR1 LNHDA, CDR2 SQIVND (reference sequence). This CDR3 has 18 residues. DNA for the CDR3: TGTGCCAGTAGTAGGGCCGGAAGGGGGCTTTTTAGCAATCAGCCCCAGCATTTT. This gives the protein CASSRAGRGLFSNQPQHF.

This clone occurred once. The chain is built from TRBV5-8 and TRBJ1-4, with D tentatively TRBD1 (6 bases). Trimming pared 3 bases from V and 7 bases from J, leaving 19 bases between. The CDR3 is 16 amino acids. The germline V gene has CDR1 SGHTS and CDR2 YDEGEE. CDR3 amino acids: CASSWGDKALGEKLFF. The CDR3 DNA is TGTGCCAGCAGCTGGGGGGACAAGGCCCTCGGTGAAAAACTGTTTTTT.

This chain uses TRBV4-3 with TRBJ1-2, with 7 bases aligning to TRBD1. Trimming took 3 bases from V and 8 from J; bases not matched to a gene: 9. Germline lookup yields CDR1 LGHNA and CDR2 YSLEER. The CDR3 is 14 amino acids. CDR3 sequence (DNA): TGCGCCAGCAGCCAGTACAGGGGACCCCGCGGCTACACCTTC. Protein: CASSQYRGPRGYTF.

The chain has TRBV6-5 and TRBJ1-2; 7 bases are a match to TRBD1. Germline V gene sequence: CDR1 MNHEY, CDR2 SVGAGI. This CDR3 contains 14 residues. V lost 7 bases to trimming and J lost 0 bases; unmatched junction nucleotides: 5. For the CDR3, the DNA is TGTGCCAGCACCCCTGACAGGGCTAACTATGGCTACACCTTC. It codes for CASTPDRANYGYTF.

The chain is built from TRBV5-1 and TRBJ2-3; D possibly corresponds to TRBD1 (5 bases). The CDR3 consists of 15 residues. V lost 4 bases, J lost 0 bases, and 12 bases lay in between. The germline CDR1 and CDR2 sequences are SGHRS and YFSETQ. Here the CDR3 DNA reads TGCGCCAGCAGCATCGACAGCACGAGCACAGATACGCAGTATTTT. Translation gives CASSIDSTSTDTQYF.

The chain recombines TRBV4-1 with TRBJ1-5; no reliable D call. The CDR3 loop spans 18 amino acids. CDR1 and CDR2 from the germline V gene are MGHRA and YSYEKL. The V end was cut by 1 base, the J end by 4 bases, with 20 bases between. CDR3 residues: CASSQAGDTEIRNQPQHF. CDR3 nucleotides: TGCGCCAGCAGCCAAGCCGGCGATACGGAGATCAGGAATCAGCCCCAGCATTTT.

This clone was counted only a few times. The chain combines TRBV6-4 with TRBJ1-6, with 9 positions matching TRBD1. Germline values: CDR1 MRHNA, CDR2 SNTAGT. The CDR3 is made up of 13 amino acids. The V segment lost 4 bases and the J segment 10 bases; nucleotides outside the gene matches: 2. CDR3 residues: CASSGTGASPLHF. The DNA for the CDR3 is TGTGCCAGCAGTGGGACAGGGGCATCACCCCTCCACTTT.

J is TRBJ1-2 and V is TRBV19; 7 bases line up with TRBD1. CDR1 and CDR2 from the germline V gene are LNHDA and SQIVND (reference sequence). V lost 3 bases and J lost 2; bases outside the gene matches: 6. The CDR3 extends over 15 amino acids. The CDR3 coding sequence is TGTGCCAGTAGTATCCCAGGGGGTGAGAACTATGGCTACACCTTC. Amino acids: CASSIPGGENYGYTF.

The rearrangement joins TRBV5-1 to TRBJ1-2; 7 nucleotides agree with TRBD1. This CDR3 comprises 16 residues. Germline assignment: CDR1 SGHRS and CDR2 YFSETQ. V gave up 1 base and J gave up 4 bases; unmatched junction bases: 10. DNA of the CDR3: TGCGCCAGCAGCTTGACAGGGGCGGCTGCGGCCTATGGCTACACCTTC. It specifies CASSLTGAAAAYGYTF. Looking up the rest from reference TRBV5-1 and TRBJ1-2 gives the full variable domain: KAGVTQTPRYLIKTRGQQVTLSCSPISGHRSVSWYQQTPGQGLQFLFEYFSETQRNKGNFPGRFSGRQFSNSRSEMNVSTLELGDSALYLCASSLTGAAAAYGYTFGSGTRLTVV.

The rearrangement joins TRBV5-1 to TRBJ1-2; D unresolved. The CDR3 is made up of 13 amino acids. V shed 4 bases and J shed 2 bases, with 9 bases lying between them. Germline V gives CDR1 SGHRS, CDR2 YFSETQ. In DNA form, the CDR3 reads TGCGCCAGCAGCACCGACCGAAACTATGGCTACACCTTC. Its protein is CASSTDRNYGYTF. Combining the CDR3 with reference TRBV5-1 and TRBJ1-2 gives the whole variable domain KAGVTQTPRYLIKTRGQQVTLSCSPISGHRSVSWYQQTPGQGLQFLFEYFSETQRNKGNFPGRFSGRQFSNSRSEMNVSTLELGDSALYLCASSTDRNYGYTFGSGTRLTVV.

This rearrangement joins TRBV6-1 to TRBJ2-2; D remains unclear. Deletions cut 2 bases from V and 6 bases from J, with 13 bases between. Germline lookup yields CDR1 MNHNS and CDR2 SASEGT. This CDR3 is 15 amino acids long. The CDR3 here is CASSESPGRAGELFF. CDR3 nucleotide sequence: TGTGCCAGCAGTGAAAGCCCGGGTAGGGCCGGGGAGCTGTTTTTT.

The genes are TRBV19 and TRBJ2-7; no reliable D call. The germline V gene has CDR1 LNHDA and CDR2 SQIVND (reference sequence). V gave up 3 bases and J gave up 1 base, with 7 bases separating them. The length of the CDR3 is 13 residues. The CDR3 loop reads CASSMDGSYEQYF. The CDR3 DNA is TGTGCCAGTAGTATGGACGGTTCCTACGAGCAGTACTTC.